The 6 T cell receptor beta chains below come from one sample, sequenced in a study of cytomegalovirus exposure and HLA in healthy donors. Both 60 Vbeta primers and 13 Jbeta primers went into the PCR. TCRdb keeps only in-frame clones here, not all; method: immunoSEQ multiplex PCR. Among 140,000 or so clones listed, around 80% were seen once. The source material was PBMCs. These receptors were taken from a woman aged 40 to 50 in good health and CMV-seropositive.

This clone showed up just once. The rearrangement uses TRBV5-1 and TRBJ1-1, with a tentative D call TRBD1 (5 bases). The germline V gene has CDR1 SGHRS and CDR2 YFSETQ. The ends were cut back, 2 bases at V and 5 bases at J, with 13 bases in the middle. This CDR3 spans 14 amino acids. CDR3: CASSFRQEGTEAFF. For the CDR3, the DNA is TGCGCCAGCAGCTTCCGGCAGGAGGGGACTGAAGCTTTCTTT.

The chain is built from TRBV9 and TRBJ1-4, with D uncertain. Trimming cost V 0 bases and J 10 bases, with 13 bases left between them. Germline V gene lookup returns CDR1 SGDLS and CDR2 YYNGEE. The CDR3 consists of 14 residues. Here the CDR3 reads CASSVVPTGAKLFF. CDR3 in DNA: TGTGCCAGCAGCGTAGTCCCAACGGGTGCAAAACTGTTTTTT.

The chain carries TRBV5-5 and TRBJ2-5, with TRBD1 matching 9 bases. The germline V gene has CDR1 SGHKS and CDR2 YYEKEE (reference sequence). Trimming removed 5 bases from V and 2 bases from J; junction bases left unmatched: 7. CDR3 length equals 15 residues. The CDR3 nucleotides are TGTGCCAGCAGGCCCCTGACAGGGGGTCAAGAGACCCAGTACTTC. Amino acids: CASRPLTGGQETQYF.

The chain recombines TRBV28 with TRBJ2-1; D is unresolved. Trimming left V 6 bases short and J 2 bases short, with 11 bases between. This CDR3 spans 14 amino acids. Germline lookup yields CDR1 MDHEN and CDR2 SYDVKM. This CDR3 reads CASSTTNTYNEQFF. The CDR3 nucleotides read TGTGCCAGCAGCACCACCAACACCTACAATGAGCAGTTCTTC.

This clone was counted a single time. The chain has TRBV18 and TRBJ1-2; 12 nucleotides agree with TRBD1. Losses at the gene ends were 3 bases for V and 6 bases for J; bases not matched to a gene: 2. Looked up from germline, CDR1 is KGHSH and CDR2 is LQKENI. The CDR3 has 14 residues. CDR3 DNA: TGTGCCAGCTCACCCGGGACAGGGGGCAATGGCTACACCTTC. Its translation is CASSPGTGGNGYTF.

This clone has only a few counts. The chain has TRBV7-2 and TRBJ2-5; TRBD2 might be the D (6 bases). Looked up from germline, CDR1 is SGHTA and CDR2 is FQGNSA. The CDR3 has 16 residues. V was shortened by 6 bases and J by 2 bases, with 19 bases between the two germline ends. The CDR3 loop is CASSQGVGSGQETQYF. DNA of the CDR3: TGTGCCAGCAGTCAAGGGGTAGGGAGCGGGCAAGAGACCCAGTACTTC.